This T cell receptor beta chain was recorded in a study of CD8 T cells in ankylosing spondylitis. Whole-study findings and limits: Before this, some motif variants had been reported in reactive arthritis synovial fluid and blood. Among TCR beta sequences, a motif of under ten highly homologous variants appeared characteristic of ankylosing spondylitis blood. Disease-associated clones were CD8+ and fairly uncommon in peripheral blood.

This CDR3 has 12 amino acids. V lost 6 bases and J lost 11, with 17 bases in between. Germline CDR1 reads DFQATT; CDR2 reads SNEGSKA (reference sequence). In its sample, this clonotype was seen a few times. What it binds is not known. With molecular barcodes, quantitative 5'-RACE was used to make the TCR beta libraries. Via MiXCR, TCRdb re-called the 5' RACE reads, giving one row per CDR3 protein. This table holds about 800,000 distinct CDR3 sequences, over 9.5% found once. This TCR was sampled from a male donor with ankylosing spondylitis. Sequenced: blood, either unsorted or a sorted T cell fraction (not recorded which). The chain couples TRBV20-1 to TRBJ1-5; a possible D gene is TRBD1 (5 bases). The CDR3 sequence: CSAGGDDESQHF. CDR3 DNA: TGCAGTGCGGGAGGGGACGATGAGTCCCAGCATTTT.